This TCR beta chain is drawn from a study of T-cell reconstitution after alpha-beta-depleted transplantation in children. Points from the study as a whole: Newly made T cells mostly supplied T-cell counts and diversity one year after transplant. Where alpha-beta T cells came from about two months after transplant was reportedly several hundred expanded graft clones.

Unique molecular identifiers were built into the TCRbeta library. TCRdb itself ran the PCR reads through MiXCR, one entry per CDR3 protein. The sample includes about 830,000 distinct CDR3 sequences, 16% seen only once; the top ten take approximately 4.5%. Of note for this clonotype: Its antigen remains unknown.

Germline loops: CDR1 MGHRA, CDR2 YSYEKL. V was trimmed by 6 bases and J by 0 bases, leaving 11 bases between them. The CDR3 runs to 14 residues. Material: PBMCs, mostly from graft donor cells, obtained 360 days after TCRalphabeta/CD19-depleted stem cell transplant. This clonotype originated in a male patient aged 10 to 17 who had a stem cell transplant for acute lymphoblastic leukemia, so the T cells may come from the graft donor. V and J are TRBV4-1 and TRBJ2-5; tentative D call: TRBD2 (6 bases). The CDR3 spells CASREGPNQETQYF. The CDR3 nucleotides are TGCGCCAGCAGGGAGGGACCGAACCAAGAGACCCAGTACTTC.